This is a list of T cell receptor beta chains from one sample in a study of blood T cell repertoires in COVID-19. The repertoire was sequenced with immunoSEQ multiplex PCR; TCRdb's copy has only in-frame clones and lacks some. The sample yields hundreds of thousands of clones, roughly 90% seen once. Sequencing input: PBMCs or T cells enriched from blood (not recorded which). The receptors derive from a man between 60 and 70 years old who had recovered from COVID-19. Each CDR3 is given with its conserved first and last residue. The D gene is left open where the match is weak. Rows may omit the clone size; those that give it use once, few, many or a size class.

CDR3nt: TGTGCCAGCAGTCCCGTGGGGGGGGACGGTAATGAAAAACTGTTTTTT
CDR3aa: CASSPVGGDGNEKLFF
d_gene: NA
abundance: NA
v_gene: TRBV27
j_gene: TRBJ1-4

CDR3nt: TGTGCCAGCAGAGCGGCTCCAGCGGGAGCAGAGACCCAGTACTTC
CDR3aa: CASRAAPAGAETQYF
d_gene: TRBD2
abundance: NA
v_gene: TRBV2
j_gene: TRBJ2-5

CDR3nt: TGTGCCATCAGTTATGGACAACAAGAGACCCAGTACTTC
CDR3aa: CAISYGQQETQYF
d_gene: NA
abundance: once
v_gene: TRBV10-3
j_gene: TRBJ2-5

CDR3nt: TGTGCCAGCAGCTTAGGAGGGACACCTCAAAGAAGGTACTTC
CDR3aa: CASSLGGTPQRRYF
d_gene: NA
abundance: NA
v_gene: TRBV7-8
j_gene: TRBJ2-7

CDR3nt: TGTGCCAGCAGCCCCCCCGGTTCCCACAATGAGCAGTTCTTC
CDR3aa: CASSPPGSHNEQFF
d_gene: NA
abundance: once
v_gene: TRBV5-4
j_gene: TRBJ2-1

CDR3nt: TGCGCCAGCAGCCAAGATCGAGGTAATTCACCCCTCCACTTT
CDR3aa: CASSQDRGNSPLHF
d_gene: NA
abundance: NA
v_gene: TRBV4-1
j_gene: TRBJ1-6

CDR3nt: TGTGCCAGCACCACGGGAATAGGCCGAGAAACTGAAGCTTTCTTT
CDR3aa: CASTTGIGRETEAFF
d_gene: NA
abundance: NA
v_gene: TRBV7-2
j_gene: TRBJ1-1

CDR3nt: TGTGCCAGCAGCGAGACAGGGTTGAGCTCCTACGAGCAGTACTTC
CDR3aa: CASSETGLSSYEQYF
d_gene: TRBD1
abundance: NA
v_gene: TRBV9
j_gene: TRBJ2-7

CDR3nt: TGTGCCAGCTCACCTAGGACAGGGGAATCACCCCTCCACTTT
CDR3aa: CASSPRTGESPLHF
d_gene: TRBD1
abundance: NA
v_gene: TRBV18
j_gene: TRBJ1-6

CDR3nt: TGTGCCAGCTCACCTGGGGCAGGTAATGACAATGAGCAGTTCTTC
CDR3aa: CASSPGAGNDNEQFF
d_gene: NA
abundance: NA
v_gene: TRBV18
j_gene: TRBJ2-1

CDR3nt: TGTGCCAGCAGCGGGGACAGGGCGGCAAGCTCCTATAATTCACCCCTCCACTTT
CDR3aa: CASSGDRAASSYNSPLHF
d_gene: TRBD1
abundance: NA
v_gene: TRBV11-2
j_gene: TRBJ1-6

CDR3nt: TGTGCCAGCAGTTACCGACAGCTGAATTCACCCCTCCACTTT
CDR3aa: CASSYRQLNSPLHF
d_gene: NA
abundance: NA
v_gene: TRBV6-5
j_gene: TRBJ1-6

CDR3nt: TGTGCCAGCAGCCGACTCCGGGACAGGGGGCGCGGCTATGGCTACACCTTC
CDR3aa: CASSRLRDRGRGYGYTF
d_gene: TRBD1
abundance: NA
v_gene: TRBV7-6
j_gene: TRBJ1-2

CDR3nt: TGTGCCAGCAGCCAAGATAGGCAGGGTGCGCGGGAGCTGTTTTTT
CDR3aa: CASSQDRQGARELFF
d_gene: NA
abundance: NA
v_gene: TRBV4-2
j_gene: TRBJ2-2

CDR3nt: TGCGCCAGCAGCCAAGGGGCAGCTAACTATGGCTACACCTTC
CDR3aa: CASSQGAANYGYTF
d_gene: NA
abundance: NA
v_gene: TRBV4-1
j_gene: TRBJ1-2

CDR3nt: TGTGCCAGCAGCCAGGGCCTAGCAGGCGGGCGGTTCTTC
CDR3aa: CASSQGLAGGRFF
d_gene: NA
abundance: NA
v_gene: TRBV3-1/TRBV3-2
j_gene: TRBJ2-1

CDR3nt: TGTGCCAGCAGTGTTTTGGCGGGGAGCACAGATACGCAGTATTTT
CDR3aa: CASSVLAGSTDTQYF
d_gene: NA
abundance: NA
v_gene: TRBV2
j_gene: TRBJ2-3

CDR3nt: TGTGCCAGCAGTAACCTCCGGGACAGGGGTTCCTACGAGCAGTACTTC
CDR3aa: CASSNLRDRGSYEQYF
d_gene: TRBD1
abundance: once
v_gene: TRBV6-2/TRBV6-3
j_gene: TRBJ2-7

CDR3nt: TGTGCCAGCAGTTTGGGACTAGCTTCCTACGAGCAGTACTTC
CDR3aa: CASSLGLASYEQYF
d_gene: TRBD2
abundance: NA
v_gene: TRBV27
j_gene: TRBJ2-7

CDR3nt: TGTGCCAGCTCACCACTTACAGGGGTTGCGAGTGAAAAACTGTTTTTT
CDR3aa: CASSPLTGVASEKLFF
d_gene: TRBD1
abundance: once
v_gene: TRBV18
j_gene: TRBJ1-4

CDR3nt: TGTGCCAGTAGAAACCGACAGGGCAATCAGCCCCAGCATTTT
CDR3aa: CASRNRQGNQPQHF
d_gene: NA
abundance: NA
v_gene: TRBV19
j_gene: TRBJ1-5

CDR3nt: TGCGCCAGCAGCTTGCCAGGTCCTAACACCGGGGAGCTGTTTTTT
CDR3aa: CASSLPGPNTGELFF
d_gene: NA
abundance: NA
v_gene: TRBV5-1
j_gene: TRBJ2-2

CDR3nt: TGTGCCAGCAGTTATGGGGGGGCGGGCAGGGGCAATGAGCAGTTCTTC
CDR3aa: CASSYGGAGRGNEQFF
d_gene: NA
abundance: NA
v_gene: TRBV6-2/TRBV6-3
j_gene: TRBJ2-1